This section outlines one T cell receptor beta chain sequence together with its context. Its antigen is not yet known. No much larger clonotype is one base removed from it; base qualities were not supplied. This entry comes from a study of blood T cells in healthy people across ages (dated by TCRdb to the mid-2010s). Study-wide context: In model experiments, template switching captured roughly one uniquely barcoded TCR beta cDNA molecule for every two T cells. Age-related changes in TCR beta repertoire diversity were measured in the study by deep sequencing normalized with unique cDNA molecular identifiers. Four age groups were formed from the donors: young (average approximately 15 years), middle-aged (approximately 41), aged (roughly 59) and long-lived (less than 85). Using the same blood draw, the study looked at two additional independent replicas of 1 million unique cDNA reads for two donors, one aged 18 to 30 and the other aged 80 or older.

Donors were 39 systemically healthy Caucasian individuals from Russia aged 6 to 90 years. Each donor gave about 11 milliliters of peripheral blood, drawn into EDTA-treated Vacutainer tubes. PBMCs were isolated by Ficoll-Paque density-gradient centrifugation, with at least 7 million obtained per sample. Trizol reagent was used to extract total RNA from the PBMCs, yielding at least 5 micrograms per sample. Naive CD45RAhigh/CD27high T cell percentages were measured by flow cytometry on a PBMC aliquot from every donor. CDR1 DFQATT and CDR2 SNEGSKA were looked up in the germline V gene (reference sequence). The CDR3 sequence holds 14 residues, the cysteine and phenylalanine included. The entry retains the CDR3 DNA only, 42 bases that are in frame from base 1. The junction carries 16 bases between V and J, which are trimmed by 3 bases and 7 bases respectively. Library creation used 5' RACE. Sequenced on an Illumina HiSeq 2500. A second about 7 to 12 cycle PCR used a sample-barcoded 5' primer and a J-beta primer mix. Each TCR beta cDNA molecule received a unique molecular identifier from a template-switch 5' adaptor carrying 12 random nucleotides. At least 3 million CDR3-containing paired-end reads were obtained from each sample. First-strand cDNA was synthesized from all RNA with the Mint cDNA synthesis kit, primed by a TRBC-specific oligonucleotide. Following uracil-DNA glycosylase treatment, a first 18-cycle PCR with universal primers M1SS and BC2_uni_R was performed on all cDNA. Per the source publication's procedure: Normalization of each sample was performed by random selection of 1 million high-quality reads, each carrying a distinct molecular identifier. Instead of being binned into consensus sequences, reads that shared molecular identifiers were thrown out. MiTCR, set to a Q25 quality threshold and the strictest error-elimination algorithm, was used for CDR3 identification, clonotype clustering and error correction. A nonparametric unseen species model with Euler transformation was used to estimate lower-bound total TCR beta diversity. TCRdb's own reprocessing of the public reads used fastp at Q25 and MiXCR and kept productive beta chains. Each CDR3 protein gets just one entry, which takes the most common genes and DNA from the rows behind it. TCRdb, not the original authors, processed these V and J calls. In all, the sample holds around 820,000 distinct CDR3 sequences, and around a quarter of those were seen once. The ten largest clones represent approximately 4% of the sample.

What the work shows at the level of the full study, not this receptor alone: Because donor CMV infection status was unknown, age-related changes in expanded clonotypes were potentially confounded. Since profiling was done on bulk unsorted PBMCs, naive and antigen-experienced compartments could not be conclusively compared. Estimates of total diversity from one million sequenced T cells were regarded as lower bounds and underestimates. Observed TCR beta diversity correlated strongly with the percentage of naive T cells measured by flow cytometry. Observed TCR beta diversity per million T cells fell roughly linearly with age, and a significant reduction was already apparent by age around 40. Compared with the aged group, the long-lived group had more naive CD4+ T cells, fewer expanded clones and increased TCR diversity, suggesting age selection.

The sample was also linked to a second study, of T cells of mothers and their children. As noted in the second study: Donors were nine systemically healthy Caucasian individuals: three mothers and their six children. cDNA synthesis consumed the entire amount of extracted RNA, loaded at around 1.5 ug RNA in each 15 ul reaction. In the second PCR, the M1S primer introduced both the sample barcodes and 2-4 random nucleotides. Over 8 million TCR beta CDR3 reads came from each mother, compared with some 3 million reads from each child. Thymic selection shapes the output of TCR recombination in a similar way in related and unrelated pairs, and inherited differences have a minor effect. Normalized repertoire overlap was always slightly but never significantly higher in related than unrelated mother-child pairs. No persistent microchimeric T cell clones were detected, at a sensitivity of roughly 100 clones per million clonotypes. The study used deep NGS to compare TCR beta repertoires of mothers and children, seeking features distinguishing related mother-child pairs from unrelated individuals. Mothers averaged 40 +/- 4 years of age and children averaged about 10 +/- 4 years. Libraries were sequenced on Illumina HiSeq 2000 with 100+100 nt paired-end reads after adapter ligation with NEBNext reagents. To prevent cross-contamination, the mother and child libraries were prepared a month apart and were sequenced in separate runs. Each donor had between roughly 450,000 and 2,100,000 distinct TCR beta clonotypes identified. Naive TCR beta clonotypes were estimated from low-frequency clonotypes matched to each donor's FACS-determined naive share, without sorting.

Sequencing was performed on blood. The source of this sequence is a boy between 5 and 17 years old in good health. The chain links TRBV20-1 with TRBJ2-1; TRBD2 could be the D gene, as 6 bases match. The CDR3 loop reads CSASLAAGKNEQFF. The DNA sequence is TGCAGTGCTAGCCTGGCGGCGGGGAAAAATGAGCAGTTCTTC.